This T cell receptor (beta chain) was sequenced for a study of T cells after yellow fever vaccination. Turning to the study itself: Low-cell-number fractions were prepared with SMART-Seq v4 Ultra Low Input. Findings and limits, study-wide: Compared with primary, the secondary response was weaker and peaked at day 5, not 15.

The CDR3 consists of 18 residues. The germline V gene has CDR1 MNHEY and CDR2 SVGAGI. V dropped 2 bases and J dropped 0; count of bases not matched to a gene: 7. By 5'RACE template switching, TCR cDNA was produced, with a universal primer site and UMIs added in the process. In TCRdb, the 5' RACE reads were re-called with MiXCR into one record per CDR3 protein. The table includes some 600,000 distinct CDR3 sequences, around a sixth detected once. A remark on this clonotype: The antigen is unknown.

The V gene is TRBV6-5, the J gene TRBJ2-1, with 10 bases aligning to TRBD2. The receptor's source is a young man who received the YFV17D yellow fever vaccine. The material sequenced was PBMCs, taken 5 days after the first yellow fever vaccination. The CDR3 nucleotides read TGTGCCAGCAGTTACCCTAGCGGGGGCCGGAGCTCCTACAATGAGCAGTTCTTC. Amino acid sequence: CASSYPSGGRSSYNEQFF.